This T cell receptor beta chain was recorded in a study of cytomegalovirus exposure and HLA in healthy donors. With 60 Vbeta and 13 Jbeta primers, the PCR was carried out. Study processing details: An analysis performed later counted roughly 80 million unique TCR beta chains (roughly 11 million of them shared). Sequencing used immunoSEQ multiplex PCR; TCRdb keeps in-frame clones, though not all of them. That table is the source of V, J and clone size, and D and trimming were worked out from the DNA. In the table there are tens of thousands of clones, 65% to 80% of which are singletons. The ends were cut back, 2 bases at V and 2 bases at J, with 11 bases in the middle. The CDR3 contains 15 residues. The germline V gene encodes CDR1 SNHLY and CDR2 FYNNEI.

This clonotype was sampled from a man aged 25 to 40 in good health and CMV-seronegative. Sequencing used PBMCs. The V gene is TRBV2, the J gene TRBJ2-3; D might be TRBD2 (5 bases). CDR3 DNA: TGTGCCAGCAGTGAAAGGCGGGCGGACACAGATACGCAGTATTTT. It yields the protein CASSERRADTDTQYF.